Below are 5 T cell receptor beta chains sequenced from a single sample in a study of T-cell memory formation after mild COVID-19. TCRdb re-derived calls from the 5' RACE reads in MiXCR, one entry per CDR3 protein. This repertoire shows about 290,000 distinct CDR3 sequences, about 16% found once; its top ten account for roughly 20%. The sample consisted of PBMCs or a T cell subset sorted from them (not recorded which). These receptor sequences come from a man younger than 30 who had mild COVID-19 (a few samples of this study predate the infection). Cell type and time point are not known.

The chain joins TRBV5-1 to TRBJ2-3; D unresolved. This CDR3 has 12 amino acids. Looked up from germline, CDR1 is SGHRS and CDR2 is YFSETQ. Between the trimmed V and J ends, which lost 5 bases and 9 bases, there was a span of 13 bases. CDR3 in amino acids: CASSFMGTTQYF. CDR3 nucleotides: TGCGCCAGCAGTTTCATGGGCACCACGCAGTATTTT.

The V and J genes are TRBV4-2 and TRBJ1-2; 7 nucleotides align to TRBD1. V was clipped by 1 base and J by 7 bases; unmatched bases: 9. Germline V CDR1 and CDR2: LGHNA, YNFKEQ. The CDR3 is 15 amino acids. This CDR3 is CASSQARDRVIGYTF. In DNA form, the CDR3 reads TGTGCCAGCAGCCAAGCCCGGGACAGAGTTATTGGCTACACCTTC.

This clonotype came up a few times. V usage is TRBV5-6 and J usage is TRBJ2-2; TRBD1 agrees at 8 bases. CDR3 size: 15 residues. V lost 4 bases to trimming and J lost 1 base; unmatched junction nucleotides: 3. Looked up from germline, CDR1 is SGHDT and CDR2 is YYEEEE. CDR3 DNA: TGTGCCAGCAGCCGGGGACAGGTGAACACCGGGGAGCTGTTTTTT. Translated, it gives CASSRGQVNTGELFF.

This chain uses TRBV18 with TRBJ1-4; D might be TRBD1 (5 bases). The CDR3 has 15 amino acids. Germline CDR1 KGHSH, CDR2 LQKENI. Trimming removed 2 bases at V and 8 bases at J, with 15 bases between. Written as DNA, the CDR3 is TGTGCCAGCTCACCAGCGGTGGGGCTGGAGGAAAAACTGTTTTTT. Translated, it gives CASSPAVGLEEKLFF.

The chain combines TRBV7-9 with TRBJ1-6; D may be TRBD1 (5 bases). CDR1 and CDR2 (germline): SEHNR, FQNEAQ (reference sequence). V gave up 5 bases and J gave up 13 bases, with 15 bases separating them. There are 13 residues in the CDR3. CDR3 in amino acids: CASSRGTPSPLHF. The CDR3 nucleotides are TGTGCCAGCAGCCGAGGGACGCCTTCCCCCCTCCACTTT.